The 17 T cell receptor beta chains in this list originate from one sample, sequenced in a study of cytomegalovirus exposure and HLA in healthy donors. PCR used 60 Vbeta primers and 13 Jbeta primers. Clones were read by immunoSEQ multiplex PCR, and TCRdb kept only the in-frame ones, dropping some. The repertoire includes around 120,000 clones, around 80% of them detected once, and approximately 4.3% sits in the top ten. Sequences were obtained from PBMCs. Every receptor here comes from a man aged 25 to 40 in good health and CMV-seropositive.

CDR3 residues: CASRRQERNSPLHF. CDR3 DNA: TGTGCCAGCAGGAGACAGGAACGGAATTCACCCCTCCACTTT. The rearrangement uses TRBV6-6 and TRBJ1-6, with D possibly TRBD1 on 6 matching bases. This CDR3 comprises 14 residues. Germline V gene sequence: CDR1 MNHNY, CDR2 SVGAGI (reference sequence). V was clipped by 6 bases and J by 7 bases, with 13 bases between them.

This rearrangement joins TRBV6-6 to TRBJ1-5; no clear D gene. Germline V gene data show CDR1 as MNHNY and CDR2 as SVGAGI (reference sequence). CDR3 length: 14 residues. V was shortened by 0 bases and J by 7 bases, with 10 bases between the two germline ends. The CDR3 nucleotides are TGTGCCAGCAGTTACTCGAGGGTAGGACAGCCCCAGCATTTT. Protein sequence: CASSYSRVGQPQHF.

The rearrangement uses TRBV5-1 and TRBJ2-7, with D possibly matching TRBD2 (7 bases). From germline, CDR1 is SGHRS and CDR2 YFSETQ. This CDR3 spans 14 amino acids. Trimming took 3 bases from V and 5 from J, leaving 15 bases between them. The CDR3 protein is CASSWGEGGNEQYF. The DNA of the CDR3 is TGCGCCAGCAGCTGGGGGGAGGGGGGGAACGAGCAGTACTTC.

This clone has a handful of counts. The CDR3: CASSYSKLGEQYF. For the CDR3, the DNA is TGTGCCAGCAGTTACTCGAAGCTAGGCGAGCAGTACTTC. The chain couples TRBV6-5 to TRBJ2-7; D uncertain. The CDR3 length is 13 residues. Germline CDR1 is MNHEY and CDR2 is SVGAGI. V lost 0 bases, J lost 6 bases, and 9 bases lay in between.

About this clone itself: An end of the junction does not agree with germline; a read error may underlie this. The CDR3 is CASNYRSSEAFF. Here the CDR3 DNA reads TGTGCCAGCAATTACAGGTCCAGCGAGGCTTTCTTT. The chain couples TRBV6-5 to TRBJ1-1; maybe TRBD1 (5 bases). The CDR3 runs 12 residues. Germline V lookup: CDR1 MNHEY, CDR2 SVGAGI.

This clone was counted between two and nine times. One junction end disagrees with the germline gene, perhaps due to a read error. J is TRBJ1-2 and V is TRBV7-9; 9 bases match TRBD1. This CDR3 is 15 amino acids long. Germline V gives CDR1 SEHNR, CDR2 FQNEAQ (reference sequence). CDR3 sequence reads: CSSSLVGTGRNGYTF. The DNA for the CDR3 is TGTTCCAGCAGCTTAGTCGGGACAGGGCGTAATGGCTACACCTTC.

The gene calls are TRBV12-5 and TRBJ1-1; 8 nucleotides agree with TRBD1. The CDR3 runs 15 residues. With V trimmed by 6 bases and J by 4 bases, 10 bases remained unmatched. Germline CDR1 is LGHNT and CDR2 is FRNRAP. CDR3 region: CASGIIAGGVTEAFF. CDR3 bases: TGTGCTAGTGGGATAATCGCAGGGGGCGTCACTGAAGCTTTCTTT.

The CDR3 region is CASSIEGRSDSPLHF. The CDR3, as DNA: TGTGCCAGTAGTATAGAGGGCAGGTCGGATTCACCCCTCCACTTT. The rearrangement joins TRBV19 to TRBJ1-6, with D hard to call. Trimming left V 0 bases short and J 8 bases short, with 11 bases between. This CDR3 contains 15 residues. Germline V gene lookup returns CDR1 LNHDA and CDR2 SQIVND (reference sequence).

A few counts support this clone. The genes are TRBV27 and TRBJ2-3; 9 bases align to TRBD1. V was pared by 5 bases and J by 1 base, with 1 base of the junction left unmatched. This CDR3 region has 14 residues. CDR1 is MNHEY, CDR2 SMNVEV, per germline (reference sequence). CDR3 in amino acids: CASSRTGGTDTQYF. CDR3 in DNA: TGTGCCAGCAGTCGGACAGGGGGCACAGATACGCAGTATTTT.

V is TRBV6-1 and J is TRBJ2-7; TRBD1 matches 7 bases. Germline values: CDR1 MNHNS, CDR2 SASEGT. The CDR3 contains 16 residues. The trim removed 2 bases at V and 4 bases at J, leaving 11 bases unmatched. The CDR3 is CASSESWGTARYEQYF. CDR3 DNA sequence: TGTGCCAGCAGTGAATCCTGGGGGACAGCCAGGTACGAGCAGTACTTC.

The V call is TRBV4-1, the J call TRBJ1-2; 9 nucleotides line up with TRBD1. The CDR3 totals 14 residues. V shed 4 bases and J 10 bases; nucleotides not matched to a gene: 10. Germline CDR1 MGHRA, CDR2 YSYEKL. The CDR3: CASSPWTGALDYTF. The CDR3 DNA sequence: TGCGCCAGCAGCCCCTGGACAGGGGCTCTTGACTACACCTTC.

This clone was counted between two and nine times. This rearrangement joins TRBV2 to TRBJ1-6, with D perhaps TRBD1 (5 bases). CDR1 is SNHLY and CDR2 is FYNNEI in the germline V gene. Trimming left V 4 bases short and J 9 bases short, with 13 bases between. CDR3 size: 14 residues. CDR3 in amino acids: CASSVGAGSSPLHF. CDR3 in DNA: TGTGCCAGCAGTGTTGGGGCTGGTAGTTCACCCCTCCACTTT. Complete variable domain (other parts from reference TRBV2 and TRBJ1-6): EPEVTQTPSHQVTQMGQEVILRCVPISNHLYFYWYRQILGQKVEFLVSFYNNEISEKSEIFDDQFSVERPDGSNFTLKIRSTKLEDSAMYFCASSVGAGSSPLHFGNGTRLTVT.

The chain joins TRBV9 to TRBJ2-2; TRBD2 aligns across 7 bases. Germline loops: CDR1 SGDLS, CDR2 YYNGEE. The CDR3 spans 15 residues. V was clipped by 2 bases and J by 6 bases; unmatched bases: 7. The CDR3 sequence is CASSVGGLASGELFF. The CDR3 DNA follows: TGTGCCAGCAGCGTGGGAGGGCTAGCTTCCGGGGAGCTGTTTTTT.

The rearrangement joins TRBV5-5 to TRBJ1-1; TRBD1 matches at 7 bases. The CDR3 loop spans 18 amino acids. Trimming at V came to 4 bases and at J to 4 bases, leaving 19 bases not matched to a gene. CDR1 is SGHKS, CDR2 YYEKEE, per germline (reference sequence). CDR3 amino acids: CASSTAGTEFLLGTEAFF. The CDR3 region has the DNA TGTGCCAGCAGCACCGCCGGGACAGAGTTCCTTTTGGGCACTGAAGCTTTCTTT.

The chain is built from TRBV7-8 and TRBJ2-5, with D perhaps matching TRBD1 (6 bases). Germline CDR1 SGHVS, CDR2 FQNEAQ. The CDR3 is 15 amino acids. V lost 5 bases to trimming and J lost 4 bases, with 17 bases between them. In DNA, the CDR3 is TGTGCCAGCAGCCTAGACCAGGGGTGGATAGAGACCCAGTACTTC. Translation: CASSLDQGWIETQYF.

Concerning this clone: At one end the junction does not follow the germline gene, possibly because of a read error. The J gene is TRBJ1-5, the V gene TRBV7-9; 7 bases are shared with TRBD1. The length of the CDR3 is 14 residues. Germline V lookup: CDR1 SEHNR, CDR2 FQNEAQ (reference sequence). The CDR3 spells CSSSPDRDNQPQHF. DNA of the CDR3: TGTTCCAGCAGCCCCGACAGGGACAATCAGCCCCAGCATTTT.

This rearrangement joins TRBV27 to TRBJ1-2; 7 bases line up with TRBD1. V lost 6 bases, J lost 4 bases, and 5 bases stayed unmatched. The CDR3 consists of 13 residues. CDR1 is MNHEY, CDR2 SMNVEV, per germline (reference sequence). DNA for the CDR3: TGTGCCAGCAGCCACGGGACAGTCTATGGCTACACCTTC. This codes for CASSHGTVYGYTF.